The clone carrying this T cell receptor (beta chain) counts as large. These data are taken from a study of circulating CD8 cells and anti-PD-1 response in melanoma. The QIAseq Immune Repertoire TCR panel built the libraries from around 15 ng of total RNA. TCRdb used MiXCR to reprocess the reads, holding one entry per CDR3 protein. The sample lists over a thousand distinct CDR3 sequences; 5.8% were seen once. The CDR3 is 14 residues long. Germline lookup yields CDR1 SGHNT and CDR2 YYREEE (reference sequence). The trim removed 3 bases at V and 5 bases at J, leaving 5 bases unmatched. Four subsets defined by PD-1 and/or TIGIT were sorted from live CD3+CD8+TCRalphabeta+ cells.

The TCR comes from a human donor with melanoma. The genes are TRBV5-4 and TRBJ2-1; 7 bases map to TRBD1. Specimen: CD8+ T cells from PBMCs, collected at baseline or after one month of anti-PD-1 therapy (not recorded which). This CDR3 is CASSSGTANNEQFF. The CDR3 bases are TGTGCCAGCAGCTCCGGGACAGCCAACAATGAGCAGTTCTTC.